This note documents a single T cell receptor (beta chain) sequence. The sample belongs to a study of shared clonotypes between healthy human individuals. The CDR3 runs to 15 residues. Trimming at V came to 6 bases and at J to 4 bases, leaving 9 bases not matched to a gene. Germline CDR1 is MDHEN and CDR2 is SYDVKM. Produced via immunoSEQ multiplex PCR; TCRdb's table is partial and in-frame only. The sample shows roughly 1,000,000 clones, around 78% of them seen only once. V is TRBV28 and J is TRBJ1-1; 9 bases match TRBD1. The sequence was collected from a man between 18 and 35 years old in good health. Some clones in this sample may be carry-over from other donors' samples. Sample: memory CD4+ T cells from PBMCs. Subset specified: CD45RA-negative fraction. CDR3 sequence: CASRLTGGFGTEAFF. The CDR3 DNA sequence: TGTGCCAGCAGGCTGACAGGGGGATTTGGCACTGAAGCTTTCTTT.